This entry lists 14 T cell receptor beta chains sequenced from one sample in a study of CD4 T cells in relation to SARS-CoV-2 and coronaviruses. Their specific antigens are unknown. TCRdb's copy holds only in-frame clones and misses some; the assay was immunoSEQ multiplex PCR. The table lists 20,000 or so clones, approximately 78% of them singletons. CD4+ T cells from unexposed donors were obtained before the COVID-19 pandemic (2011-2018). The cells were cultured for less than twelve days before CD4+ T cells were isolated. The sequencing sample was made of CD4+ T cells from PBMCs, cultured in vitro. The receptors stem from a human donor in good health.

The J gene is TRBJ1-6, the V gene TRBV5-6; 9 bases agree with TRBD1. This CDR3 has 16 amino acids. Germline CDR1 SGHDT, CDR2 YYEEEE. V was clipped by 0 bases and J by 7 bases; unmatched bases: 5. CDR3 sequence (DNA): TGTGCCAGCAGCTTGGGCAAGGGGACAGGGAATTCACCCCTCCACTTT. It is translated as CASSLGKGTGNSPLHF.

The CDR3 protein is CASSSPEAEAFF. CDR3 DNA: TGTGCCAGCAGCTCCCCGGAGGCTGAAGCTTTCTTT. The chain is built from TRBV7-9 and TRBJ1-1; D unclear. The CDR3 has 12 amino acids. Germline CDR1 is SEHNR and CDR2 is FQNEAQ (reference sequence). The V and J ends lost 4 bases and 6 bases respectively, with 9 bases between them.

The CDR3 DNA is TGTGCCATCAGTGGGACTAGCGGGAGGGGGAATGAGCAGTTCTTC. It encodes CAISGTSGRGNEQFF. The chain carries TRBV10-3 and TRBJ2-1, with 15 nucleotides matching TRBD2. In germline, CDR1 is ENHRY, CDR2 SYGVKD. This CDR3 is built from 15 residues. The V and J ends lost 4 bases and 7 bases, in that order; junction bases with no gene match: 2.

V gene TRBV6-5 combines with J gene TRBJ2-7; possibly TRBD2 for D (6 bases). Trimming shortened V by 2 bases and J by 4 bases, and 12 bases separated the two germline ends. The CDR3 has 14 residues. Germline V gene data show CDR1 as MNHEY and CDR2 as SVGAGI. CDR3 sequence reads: CASSYREKDYEQYF. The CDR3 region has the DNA TGTGCCAGCAGTTACCGGGAGAAGGATTACGAGCAGTACTTC.

For the CDR3, the DNA is TGTGCCAGCTCCGACTACGAGCAGTACTTC. Encoded protein: CASSDYEQYF. This chain joins TRBV6-5 and TRBJ2-7; D unclear. The germline CDR1 and CDR2 sequences are MNHEY and SVGAGI. This CDR3 has 10 residues. The ends were cut back, 8 bases at V and 3 bases at J, with 5 bases in the middle.

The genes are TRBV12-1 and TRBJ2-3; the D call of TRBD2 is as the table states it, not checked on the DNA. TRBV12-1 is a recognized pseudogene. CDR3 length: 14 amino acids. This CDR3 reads CASSWGLEPDTQYF. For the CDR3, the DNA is TGTGCCAGCAGCTGGGGACTAGAGCCAGATACGCAGTATTTT.

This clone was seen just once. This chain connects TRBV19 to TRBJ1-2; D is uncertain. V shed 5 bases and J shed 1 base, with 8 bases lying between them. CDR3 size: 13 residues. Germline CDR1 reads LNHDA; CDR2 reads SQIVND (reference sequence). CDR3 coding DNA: TGTGCCAGTAGTTCAGGAGTTAACTATGGCTACACCTTC. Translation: CASSSGVNYGYTF. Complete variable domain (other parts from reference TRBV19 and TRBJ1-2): DGGITQSPKYLFRKEGQNVTLSCEQNLNHDAMYWYRQDPGQGLRLIYYSQIVNDFQKGDIAEGYSVSREKKESFPLTVTSAQKNPTAFYLCASSSGVNYGYTFGSGTRLTVV.

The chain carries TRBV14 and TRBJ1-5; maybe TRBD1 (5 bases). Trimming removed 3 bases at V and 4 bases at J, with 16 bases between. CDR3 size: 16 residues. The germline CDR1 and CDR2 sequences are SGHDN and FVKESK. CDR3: CASSHGGTHQNQPQHF. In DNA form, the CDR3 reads TGTGCCAGCAGCCACGGCGGGACTCACCAAAATCAGCCCCAGCATTTT.

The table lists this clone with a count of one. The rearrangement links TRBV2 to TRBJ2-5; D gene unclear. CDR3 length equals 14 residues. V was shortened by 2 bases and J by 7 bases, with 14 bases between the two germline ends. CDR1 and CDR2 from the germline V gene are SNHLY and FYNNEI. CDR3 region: CASSEPGLARTQYF. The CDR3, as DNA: TGTGCCAGCAGTGAACCCGGATTAGCAAGGACCCAGTACTTC.

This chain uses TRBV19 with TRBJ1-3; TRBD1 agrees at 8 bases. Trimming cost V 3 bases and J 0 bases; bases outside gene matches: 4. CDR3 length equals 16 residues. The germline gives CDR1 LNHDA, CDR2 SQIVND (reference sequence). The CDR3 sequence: CASSMGDRISGNTIYF. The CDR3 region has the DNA TGTGCCAGTAGTATGGGGGACAGGATCTCTGGAAACACCATATATTTT.

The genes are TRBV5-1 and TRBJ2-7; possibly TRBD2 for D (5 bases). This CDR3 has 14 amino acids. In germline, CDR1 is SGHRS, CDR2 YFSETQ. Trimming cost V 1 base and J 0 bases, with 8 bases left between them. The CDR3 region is CASSLSGSSYEQYF. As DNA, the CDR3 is TGCGCCAGCAGCTTGTCGGGAAGCTCCTACGAGCAGTACTTC.

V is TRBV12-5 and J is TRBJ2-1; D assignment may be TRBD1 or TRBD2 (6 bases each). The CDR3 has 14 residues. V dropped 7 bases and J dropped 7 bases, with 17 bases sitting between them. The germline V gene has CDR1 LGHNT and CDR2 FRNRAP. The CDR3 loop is CASVLEGGSNEQFF. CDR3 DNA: TGTGCTAGTGTCCTGGAGGGGGGTTCGAATGAGCAGTTCTTC.

The CDR3 reads CASSLRWDRGRGTDTQYF. In nucleotides, the CDR3 is TGCGCCAGCAGCTTGCGTTGGGACAGGGGGCGAGGCACAGATACGCAGTATTTT. The gene calls are TRBV5-1 and TRBJ2-3; 12 bases line up with TRBD1. V dropped 1 base and J dropped 1; count of bases not matched to a gene: 7. Germline V CDR1 and CDR2: SGHRS, YFSETQ. There are 18 residues in the CDR3. Complete variable domain (other parts from reference TRBV5-1 and TRBJ2-3): KAGVTQTPRYLIKTRGQQVTLSCSPISGHRSVSWYQQTPGQGLQFLFEYFSETQRNKGNFPGRFSGRQFSNSRSEMNVSTLELGDSALYLCASSLRWDRGRGTDTQYFGPGTRLTVL.

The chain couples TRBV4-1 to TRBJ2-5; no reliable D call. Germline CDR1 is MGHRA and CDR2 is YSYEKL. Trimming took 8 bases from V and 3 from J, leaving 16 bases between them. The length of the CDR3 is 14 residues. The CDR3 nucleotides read TGCGCCAGCGCGAATCCCCTAAAGGAAGAGACCCAGTACTTC. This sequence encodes CASANPLKEETQYF.